This entry lists 26 T cell receptor beta chains sequenced from one sample in a study of CD8+CD57+ T cells in acquired aplastic anemia. Genomic DNA templated the TCR beta VDJ and CDR3 profiling. TCRdb recomputed calls from the reads with MiXCR, one row per CDR3 protein. Found here are approximately 170,000 distinct CDR3 sequences, around 50% of them singletons; the top ten hold about 15%. The material sequenced was sorted CD4+, CD8+, or CD8+CD57+ T cells (not recorded which) from PBMCs. The receptor set was obtained from a human donor in good health, serving as a control.

This clonotype has a count of ten or more. V usage is TRBV9 and J usage is TRBJ2-2; D is perhaps TRBD1 or TRBD2 (5 bases each). CDR3 length: 17 residues. Germline-derived CDR1 and CDR2 are SGDLS and YYNGEE. V gave up 4 bases and J gave up 1 base, with 17 bases separating them. The CDR3 loop reads CASSPRGVAGNTGELFF. The CDR3 nucleotides are TGTGCCAGCAGCCCCAGAGGGGTGGCTGGGAACACCGGGGAGCTGTTTTTT.

Comment on this clonotype: One end of the junction is discordant with germline, which a read error may explain. The DNA for the CDR3 is TGCGCCAGCAGCCAAGATGAGGGTTGGAATTCACCCCTCCACTTT. The encoded protein is CASSQDEGWNSPLHF. V gene TRBV7-9 combines with J gene TRBJ1-6; D unresolved. Germline CDR1 reads SEHNR; CDR2 reads FQNEAQ (reference sequence). The length of the CDR3 is 15 residues.

The gene calls are TRBV9 and TRBJ1-3, with 12 bases that match TRBD1. The CDR3 has 18 residues. The germline CDR1 and CDR2 sequences are SGDLS and YYNGEE. V was pared by 4 bases and J by 0 bases, with 8 bases of the junction left unmatched. CDR3 nucleotides: TGTGCCAGCAGCCCCCCGGGACAGGGGGCCCTCTCTGGAAACACCATATATTTT. It yields the protein CASSPPGQGALSGNTIYF. The full variable domain, rest sourced from reference TRBV9 and TRBJ1-3, is DSGVTQTPKHLITATGQRVTLRCSPRSGDLSVYWYQQSLDQGLQFLIQYYNGEERAKGNILERFSAQQFPDLHSELNLSSLELGDSALYFCASSPPGQGALSGNTIYFGEGSWLTVV.

The chain is built from TRBV20-1 and TRBJ1-6; TRBD1 might be the D (5 bases). The CDR3 extends over 16 amino acids. Germline V lookup: CDR1 DFQATT, CDR2 SNEGSKA (reference sequence). Trimming cost V 1 base and J 7 bases, with 17 bases left between them. The CDR3 protein is CSARVARETENSPLHF. CDR3 in DNA: TGCAGTGCTAGAGTGGCCAGGGAAACGGAAAATTCACCCCTCCACTTT.

This clonotype was seen many times. The chain links TRBV5-1 to TRBJ1-2; the match to TRBD1 covers 9 bases. V trimming: 0 bases; J trimming: 4 bases; junction bases outside the gene matches: 1. The CDR3 runs 14 residues. Per germline, CDR1 SGHRS and CDR2 YFSETQ. The CDR3 protein is CASSLGGQGYGYTF. Written as DNA, the CDR3 is TGCGCCAGCAGCTTGGGGGGACAGGGCTATGGCTACACCTTC.

Turning to this clonotype: The CDR3 carries no conserved terminal phenylalanine or tryptophan, so it likely arises from a read error. The chain couples TRBV7-9 to TRBJ2-7; D is perhaps TRBD2 (6 bases). The CDR3 has 14 residues. The V gene lost 5 bases and the J gene lost 3 bases, with 14 bases spanning the gap. Germline V lookup: CDR1 SEHNR, CDR2 FQNEAQ (reference sequence). The CDR3 loop is CASSGRTYVYEQYL. The CDR3 DNA reads TGTGCCAGCAGCGGGAGGACATATGTCTACGAGCAGTACCTC.

The chain has TRBV9 and TRBJ2-7, with 9 bases that match TRBD1. Germline assignment: CDR1 SGDLS and CDR2 YYNGEE. The CDR3 consists of 17 residues. The V segment lost 0 bases and the J segment 4 bases; nucleotides outside the gene matches: 11. CDR3 DNA: TGTGCCAGCAGCGTAGTAGATCAGACAGGGGGGGTTTACGAGCAGTACTTC. Translating it yields CASSVVDQTGGVYEQYF.

V and J are TRBV7-3 and TRBJ2-1, with 12 bases identical to TRBD1. The CDR3 has 19 residues. V lost 5 bases and J lost 2; bases outside the gene matches: 13. Germline CDR1 SGHTA, CDR2 FQGTGA. The CDR3 sequence: CASSLDPGTGGATYNEQFF. The CDR3 nucleotides read TGTGCCAGCAGCCTGGACCCCGGGACAGGGGGCGCAACCTACAATGAGCAGTTCTTC. Filled out from reference TRBV7-3 and TRBJ2-1, the complete variable domain reads GAGVSQTPSNKVTEKGKYVELRCDPISGHTALYWYRQSLGQGPEFLIYFQGTGAADDSGLPNDRFFAVRPEGSVSTLKIQRTERGDSAVYLCASSLDPGTGGATYNEQFFGPGTRLTVL.

This clonotype was counted ten times or more. This chain uses TRBV4-3 with TRBJ2-7, with 9 nucleotides matching TRBD1. J was trimmed by 3 bases and V by 1 base; bases with no gene match: 19. Germline CDR1 LGHNA, CDR2 YSLEER. The CDR3 is 20 amino acids. The CDR3 is CASSQVQPGQGILTGYEQYF. Here the CDR3 DNA reads TGCGCCAGCAGCCAAGTCCAACCGGGACAGGGAATTTTGACGGGCTACGAGCAGTACTTC.

This clonotype was recorded many times. The chain joins TRBV29-1 to TRBJ1-4; possibly TRBD1 for D (6 bases). Germline V CDR1 and CDR2: SQVTM, ANQGSEA. This CDR3 has 16 residues. V lost 6 bases to trimming and J lost 0 bases, with 17 bases between them. CDR3 protein: CSVQGGTGSTNEKLFF. CDR3 in DNA: TGCAGCGTCCAAGGAGGTACAGGGTCAACTAATGAAAAACTGTTTTTT.

This sequence joins TRBV7-2 and TRBJ2-3, with 12 bases matching TRBD2. Germline V gives CDR1 SGHTA, CDR2 FQGNSA. The V segment lost 6 bases and the J segment 8 bases; nucleotides outside the gene matches: 6. The CDR3 contains 14 residues. CDR3 in amino acids: CASSQTSGGSTQYF. The CDR3 coding sequence is TGTGCCAGCAGTCAAACTAGCGGGGGGAGTACGCAGTATTTT.

This clonotype came up many times. The V call is TRBV27, the J call TRBJ2-6; D gene unclear. There are 14 residues in the CDR3. Germline V CDR1 and CDR2: MNHEY, SMNVEV (reference sequence). Trimming cost V 2 bases and J 8 bases, with 10 bases left between them. For the CDR3, the DNA is TGTGCCAGCAGTTTAGCTCTGGGGTCCAACGTCCTGACTTTC. It codes for CASSLALGSNVLTF.

Many counts were recorded for this clonotype. The chain carries TRBV20-1 and TRBJ1-5, with D possibly matching TRBD1 (5 bases). The V end lost 3 bases, the J end lost 0 bases, and 12 bases lay between the germline ends. The CDR3 contains 15 residues. CDR1 is DFQATT, CDR2 SNEGSKA, per germline (reference sequence). CDR3 loop: CSARGGGYSNQPQHF. The CDR3 DNA sequence: TGCAGTGCTAGGGGGGGGGGATATAGCAATCAGCCCCAGCATTTT.

This clonotype was recorded at least ten times. The gene calls are TRBV3-1 and TRBJ1-1; weak D call: TRBD1 (6 bases). Germline V gene lookup returns CDR1 LGHDT and CDR2 YNNKEL (reference sequence). This CDR3 is built from 14 residues. V was trimmed by 3 bases and J by 4 bases, leaving 12 bases between them. The CDR3 DNA reads as TGTGCCAGCAGCCACCATACAGGGAGCACTGAAGCTTTCTTT. It specifies CASSHHTGSTEAFF.

This clonotype was picked up many times. The rearrangement uses TRBV5-6 and TRBJ1-2, with TRBD1 as a possible D gene (5 bases). The ends were cut back, 4 bases at V and 14 bases at J, with 27 bases in the middle. Germline CDR1 is SGHDT and CDR2 is YYEEEE. This CDR3 has 15 residues. For the CDR3, the DNA is TGTGCCAGCAGCCTGGACCCCGACAGTGCCTATGCGCGGACCTTC. Translation gives CASSLDPDSAYARTF.

This clonotype turned up a few times. The chain is built from TRBV7-2 and TRBJ1-4, with a possible D match to TRBD1 (5 bases). CDR1 is SGHTA, CDR2 FQGNSA, per germline. Trimming shortened V by 3 bases and J by 0 bases, and 20 bases separated the two germline ends. This CDR3 comprises 19 residues. CDR3 region: CASSLNRGFNIATNEKLFF. The CDR3, as DNA: TGTGCCAGCAGCTTGAACCGGGGGTTTAATATTGCAACTAATGAAAAACTGTTTTTT.

This clonotype came up a few times. The CDR3 coding sequence is TGTGCCAGCAGCCAGGGACGGGAAGATGGCTACACCTTC. Encoded protein: CASSQGREDGYTF. V is TRBV7-9 and J is TRBJ1-2, with D perhaps matching TRBD1 (5 bases). The CDR3 is 13 amino acids. Germline-derived CDR1 and CDR2 are SEHNR and FQNEAQ (reference sequence). V lost 5 bases to trimming and J lost 6 bases, with 13 bases between them.

This clonotype was counted many times. V gene TRBV30 combines with J gene TRBJ1-5, with unresolved D. The germline V and J ends were trimmed by 5 bases and 1 base, with 9 bases remaining between them. Looked up from germline, CDR1 is GTSNPN and CDR2 is SVGIG (reference sequence). The CDR3 sequence is 13 residues long. The CDR3 coding sequence is TGTGCCTGGGGTCCAGACAGCAATCAGCCCCAGCATTTT. It encodes CAWGPDSNQPQHF.

The rearrangement joins TRBV4-3 to TRBJ2-7, with 11 bases identical to TRBD1. The CDR3 has 16 amino acids. The V gene's germline CDR1 is LGHNA and CDR2 YSLEER. V shed 0 bases and J 3 bases; nucleotides not matched to a gene: 4. The CDR3 is CASSQDSGTGGYEQYF. CDR3 DNA sequence: TGCGCCAGCAGCCAAGATTCGGGGACAGGGGGCTACGAGCAGTACTTC.

This clonotype occurred many times. The gene calls are TRBV5-1 and TRBJ1-5, with 7 nucleotides matching TRBD1. V was clipped by 0 bases and J by 5 bases; unmatched bases: 5. CDR1 SGHRS and CDR2 YFSETQ come from the germline V gene. The CDR3 consists of 15 residues. The CDR3 nucleotides read TGCGCCAGCAGCTTGGACGGGACAGCACATCAGCCCCAGCATTTT. This sequence encodes CASSLDGTAHQPQHF. Drawing the rest from reference TRBV5-1 and TRBJ1-5, the complete variable domain is KAGVTQTPRYLIKTRGQQVTLSCSPISGHRSVSWYQQTPGQGLQFLFEYFSETQRNKGNFPGRFSGRQFSNSRSEMNVSTLELGDSALYLCASSLDGTAHQPQHFGDGTRLSIL.

The V and J genes are TRBV29-1 and TRBJ2-5, with D perhaps TRBD1 or TRBD2 (5 bases each). V was cut by 8 bases and J by 1 base, with 17 bases left in between. The CDR3 has 14 amino acids. Germline CDR1 and CDR2: SQVTM and ANQGSEA. CDR3 amino acids: CSLSPPGTQETQYF. DNA for the CDR3: TGCAGCTTATCGCCACCGGGGACCCAAGAGACCCAGTACTTC. Full variable domain (rest looked up from reference TRBV29-1 and TRBJ2-5): SAVISQKPSRDICQRGTSLTIQCQVDSQVTMMFWYRQQPGQSLTLIATANQGSEATYESGFVIDKFPISRPNLTFSTLTVSNMSPEDSSIYLCSLSPPGTQETQYFGPGTRLLVL.

This clonotype was seen ten or more times. V and J are TRBV11-2 and TRBJ2-7; D is perhaps TRBD1 (5 bases). In germline, CDR1 is SGHAT, CDR2 FQNNGV. V dropped 5 bases and J dropped 3 bases, with 17 bases sitting between them. The CDR3 contains 15 residues. The CDR3 DNA follows: TGTGCCAGCAGCCCCCAAAGGGGCAGTCTCTACGAGCAGTACTTC. Protein: CASSPQRGSLYEQYF.

This clonotype was seen many times. This chain connects TRBV12-3 or TRBV12-4 to TRBJ2-2, with 10 bases lining up with TRBD1. CDR3 length: 15 residues. Trimming took 6 bases from V and 3 from J; bases not matched to a gene: 4. CDR3 protein: CASRYGTGDTGELFF. In DNA form, the CDR3 reads TGTGCCAGCAGATACGGGACAGGGGACACCGGGGAGCTGTTTTTT.

For this clonotype: One base away lies a much larger clone, so this may be a sequencing read error. The chain carries TRBV3-1 and TRBJ1-1; no clear D gene. The length of the CDR3 is 14 residues. The germline gives CDR1 LGHDT, CDR2 YNNKEL (reference sequence). CDR3 amino acids: CASSQVAVNTEASF. CDR3 in DNA: TGTGCCAGCAGCCAAGTCGCAGTGAACACTGAAGCTTCCTTT.

This clonotype was found many times. V is TRBV7-9 and J is TRBJ2-5; 14 positions agree with TRBD2. The CDR3 contains 17 residues. Per the germline V gene, CDR1 is SEHNR and CDR2 is FQNEAQ (reference sequence). V shed 5 bases, J shed 5 bases, and the junction held 10 bases outside the gene matches. The CDR3 DNA sequence: TGTGCCAGCAGCCAGACTAGCGGGGGGGGCCCCCGCGAGACCCAGTACTTC. Its protein product is CASSQTSGGGPRETQYF.

This clonotype was observed a handful of times. The chain combines TRBV5-1 with TRBJ2-5; TRBD2 aligns across 16 bases. Germline V gene sequence: CDR1 SGHRS, CDR2 YFSETQ. CDR3 length: 17 amino acids. The V gene end was trimmed by 3 bases and the J gene end by 1 base; junction bases not matched to a gene: 3. CDR3 DNA sequence: TGCGCCAGCAGCTCGGGACTAGCGGGGGGGGGCCAAGAGACCCAGTACTTC. Translation gives CASSSGLAGGGQETQYF. The entire variable domain, with the rest obtained from reference TRBV5-1 and TRBJ2-5, is as follows: KAGVTQTPRYLIKTRGQQVTLSCSPISGHRSVSWYQQTPGQGLQFLFEYFSETQRNKGNFPGRFSGRQFSNSRSEMNVSTLELGDSALYLCASSSGLAGGGQETQYFGPGTRLLVL.